The 26 T cell receptor beta chains below all came from one sample that was sequenced in a study of breast tumors, draining lymph nodes, adjacent tissues. TCRdb reprocessed the multiplex PCR reads via MiXCR and lists one record per CDR3 protein. The table lists 200,000 to 300,000 distinct CDR3 sequences, over 25% of them singletons, with around 1% in the top ten. Breast cancer patients provided tissue from their axillary draining lymph nodes. The sample consisted of axillary lymph node tissue. Receptors were obtained from a female donor with breast cancer. Some clones in this sample may be carry-over from other donors' samples.

This clonotype was picked up many times. The chain couples TRBV2 to TRBJ2-7; D not certain. The V gene's germline CDR1 is SNHLY and CDR2 FYNNEI. Trimming removed 5 bases from V and 1 base from J, with 18 bases in between. This CDR3 contains 16 residues. The CDR3 region is CASSRNLAAQSYEQYF. CDR3 nucleotide sequence: TGTGCCAGCAGTCGCAACCTCGCGGCCCAGTCCTACGAGCAGTACTTC.

In this sample, this clonotype turned up many times. The chain joins TRBV29-1 to TRBJ2-1, with TRBD2 matching over 7 bases. Per the germline V gene, CDR1 is SQVTM and CDR2 is ANQGSEA. The CDR3 loop spans 14 amino acids. V dropped 4 bases and J dropped 1; count of bases not matched to a gene: 4. CDR3 coding DNA: TGCAGCGTTGGGCAGGGAGGGTCCTACAATGAGCAGTTCTTC. Protein sequence: CSVGQGGSYNEQFF.

This clonotype occurred many times. This rearrangement joins TRBV30 to TRBJ2-7; 7 bases are shared with TRBD2. The V gene end was trimmed by 6 bases and the J gene end by 4 bases; junction bases not matched to a gene: 6. Germline V gene lookup returns CDR1 GTSNPN and CDR2 SVGIG (reference sequence). This CDR3 contains 12 residues. The CDR3 nucleotides read TGTGCCTGCGAGGCGGGAGCGTACGAGCAGTACTTC. Translation gives CACEAGAYEQYF.

This clonotype was seen at least ten times. The chain couples TRBV20-1 to TRBJ1-5, with D unclear. The ends were cut back, 3 bases at V and 0 bases at J, with 15 bases in the middle. The V gene's germline CDR1 is DFQATT and CDR2 SNEGSKA (reference sequence). The CDR3 runs to 16 residues. CDR3 residues: CSASGVDPDSNQPQHF. The DNA of the CDR3 is TGCAGTGCTAGCGGTGTGGACCCGGATAGCAATCAGCCCCAGCATTTT.

There are many counts of this clonotype. This chain uses TRBV7-6 with TRBJ2-2, with TRBD2 matching 13 bases. Trimming removed 4 bases from V and 7 bases from J; junction bases left unmatched: 6. CDR1 and CDR2 (germline): SGHVS, FNYEAQ. This CDR3 has 16 residues. The chain's CDR3 is CASSYGTSGTGGELFF. The CDR3 DNA reads as TGTGCCAGCAGCTATGGGACTAGCGGGACTGGCGGGGAGCTGTTTTTT.

As for this clonotype: Just one base apart from a much larger clone, this may be a read error. This sequence joins TRBV6-2 or TRBV6-3 and TRBJ1-2; unclear D gene. From germline, CDR1 is MNHEY and CDR2 SVGEGT. The CDR3 loop spans 15 amino acids. The CDR3 here is CASSRGGSTSYGYAF. DNA for the CDR3: TGTGCCAGCAGCCGCGGAGGGTCGACCTCCTATGGCTACGCCTTC.

The chain joins TRBV2 to TRBJ1-4; D is possibly TRBD1 (5 bases). Trimming pared 3 bases from V and 6 bases from J, leaving 17 bases between. CDR1 and CDR2 (germline): SNHLY, FYNNEI. The CDR3 loop spans 16 amino acids. This CDR3 is CASSEGTRPGDEKLFF. The CDR3 DNA is TGTGCCAGCAGTGAGGGGACTAGGCCGGGGGATGAAAAACTGTTTTTT.

This clonotype appeared once. The chain combines TRBV3-1 with TRBJ1-6; no firm D call. The V gene lost 1 base and the J gene lost 0 bases, with 4 bases spanning the gap. Germline CDR1 LGHDT, CDR2 YNNKEL (reference sequence). The CDR3 sequence is 15 residues long. CDR3 coding DNA: TGTGCCAGCAGCCAAGTGAGCTCCTATAATTCACCCCTCCACTTT. This sequence encodes CASSQVSSYNSPLHF.

The chain carries TRBV7-9 and TRBJ1-5; 7 bases map to TRBD1. The CDR3 is 15 residues long. Per germline, CDR1 SEHNR and CDR2 FQNEAQ (reference sequence). Unmatched junction bases numbered 6, after V lost 5 bases and J lost 2 bases. CDR3 protein: CASSPERGRNQPQHF. CDR3 in DNA: TGTGCCAGCAGCCCGGAAAGGGGGCGCAATCAGCCCCAGCATTTT.

This clonotype occurred many times. This sequence joins TRBV6-6 and TRBJ1-3; D uncertain. Trimming cost V 0 bases and J 4 bases, with 7 bases left between them. CDR3 length equals 14 residues. CDR1 is MNHNY, CDR2 SVGAGI, per germline (reference sequence). CDR3 in amino acids: CASSYSLNGNTIYF. DNA for the CDR3: TGTGCCAGCAGTTACTCGCTGAACGGAAACACCATATATTTT.

V usage is TRBV6-2 or TRBV6-3 and J usage is TRBJ2-3, with 9 bases identical to TRBD2. V shed 7 bases, J shed 8 bases, and the junction held 13 bases outside the gene matches. The germline CDR1 and CDR2 sequences are MNHEY and SVGEGT. CDR3 length: 15 residues. CDR3 sequence (DNA): TGTGCCAGCACCCCGGGACTAGCCTCCTCTGGTACGCAGTATTTT. It specifies CASTPGLASSGTQYF.

Turning to this clonotype: A much larger clone lies one base from this, so it may be a read error. The chain carries TRBV5-1 and TRBJ2-1, with TRBD2 matching 8 bases. The CDR3 consists of 15 residues. Germline lookup yields CDR1 SGHRS and CDR2 YFSETQ. J lost 4 bases, V lost 4 bases, and 7 bases had no gene match. Written as DNA, the CDR3 is TGCGCCAGCAGCGGGGGACTAGTGGAGTACAATGAGCAGTTCTTC. Translating gives CASSGGLVEYNEQFF.

Ten or more counts support this clonotype. The chain couples TRBV9 to TRBJ2-7; TRBD1 is a possible D gene (6 bases). The CDR3 runs 14 residues. V was pared by 6 bases and J by 0 bases, with 13 bases between. Germline V gene lookup returns CDR1 SGDLS and CDR2 YYNGEE. The CDR3 DNA is TGTGCCAGCAATCTGGGGGCGAGCTCCTACGAGCAGTACTTC. This encodes CASNLGASSYEQYF.

Worth noting for this clonotype: This may come from a read error, since a much larger clone is one base off. This chain joins TRBV4-1 and TRBJ2-7; possible D gene TRBD1, 5 bases. The CDR3 runs to 16 residues. Germline-derived CDR1 and CDR2 are MGHRA and YSYEKL. CDR3 coding DNA: TGCGTCAGCAGCCAGCTCATCTCTGGGGCAACCTACGAGCAGTACTTC. As protein: CVSSQLISGATYEQYF.

This clonotype was recorded only once. The junction differs from germline at one of its ends, possibly a read error. The V gene is TRBV3-1, the J gene TRBJ1-4; tentatively, D is TRBD1 (5 bases). Germline loops: CDR1 LGHDT, CDR2 YNNKEL (reference sequence). CDR3 size: 16 residues. CDR3 residues: CASSQDLWGNQEKLLF. CDR3 in DNA: TGTGCCAGCAGCCAAGATCTTTGGGGGAATCAGGAAAAACTGCTTTTT.

This clonotype was seen only a few times. This may come from a read error, since a much larger clone is one base off. The chain uses TRBV20-1 and TRBJ2-7; 8 nucleotides match TRBD2. CDR3 size: 14 residues. With V trimmed by 6 bases and J by 6 bases, 13 bases remained unmatched. Germline CDR1 reads DFQATT; CDR2 reads SNEGSKA (reference sequence). Here the CDR3 reads CSASTSGGGSEQYF. For the CDR3, the DNA is TGCAGTGCCTCAACTAGCGGAGGAGGCTCCGAGCAGTACTTC.

In DNA, the CDR3 is TGTGCCAGCAGCGTAGCGGTTGGGAACCCCTATAATTCACCCCTCCACTTT. Translation gives CASSVAVGNPYNSPLHF. The genes are TRBV9 and TRBJ1-6, with D unclear. This CDR3 is 17 amino acids long. The V gene lost 0 bases and the J gene lost 2 bases, with 12 bases spanning the gap. CDR1 SGDLS and CDR2 YYNGEE come from the germline V gene. Based on the CDR3 plus reference TRBV9 and TRBJ1-6, the full variable domain is DSGVTQTPKHLITATGQRVTLRCSPRSGDLSVYWYQQSLDQGLQFLIQYYNGEERAKGNILERFSAQQFPDLHSELNLSSLELGDSALYFCASSVAVGNPYNSPLHFGNGTRLTVT.

For this clonotype: One junction end disagrees with the germline gene, perhaps due to a read error. V usage is TRBV19 and J usage is TRBJ1-1; TRBD1 is a possible D gene (6 bases). In germline, CDR1 is LNHDA, CDR2 SQIVND (reference sequence). This CDR3 has 13 amino acids. CDR3 nucleotides: TGTGCCAGTAGTATAGATGGGGACACTCAAGCTTTCTTT. Protein product: CASSIDGDTQAFF.

With regard to this clonotype: One base away lies a much larger clone, so this may be a sequencing read error. The chain uses TRBV12-3 or TRBV12-4 and TRBJ2-7; TRBD2 is a possible D gene (6 bases). The CDR3 extends over 15 amino acids. The V end was cut by 7 bases, the J end by 2 bases, with 18 bases between. In DNA, the CDR3 is TGTGCCAGCACCCTCATGGGGGAGGTGCCCTACGAGCAGTACTTC. This codes for CASTLMGEVPYEQYF.

The chain combines TRBV5-6 with TRBJ2-5; a weak D match, TRBD2 (5 bases). The length of the CDR3 is 15 residues. CDR1 and CDR2 (germline): SGHDT, YYEEEE. V shed 1 base and J shed 3 bases, with 13 bases lying between them. The CDR3 nucleotides read TGTGCCAGCAGCTTGAATTGGGCGGGCGAAGAGACCCAGTACTTC. Encoded protein: CASSLNWAGEETQYF.

The sample holds a few counts of this clonotype. Being one base from a much bigger clone, this may be a read error. The chain has TRBV20-1 and TRBJ2-7; no firm D call. This CDR3 is 12 amino acids long. Germline V CDR1 and CDR2: DFQATT, SNEGSKA (reference sequence). Written as DNA, the CDR3 is TGCAGTGCTAGCCAGGCAACCTACGAGCCGTACTTC. Protein product: CSASQATYEPYF.

Concerning this clonotype: Given a much more abundant clone one base away, this may be a read error. The chain links TRBV12-3 or TRBV12-4 to TRBJ2-7; D remains unclear. The CDR3 is made up of 11 amino acids. V shed 5 bases and J shed 5 bases, with 7 bases lying between them. In nucleotides, the CDR3 is TGTGCCAGCAGTATTACCCACGAGCAGTACTTC. Translating it yields CASSITHEQYF.

In this sample, this clonotype turned up many times. This rearrangement joins TRBV6-6 to TRBJ2-1, with 16 positions matching TRBD2. From germline, CDR1 is MNHNY and CDR2 SVGAGI (reference sequence). Trimming took 7 bases from V and 6 from J; bases not matched to a gene: 15. The CDR3 length is 19 residues. DNA for the CDR3: TGTGCCAGCACCTCAGTTCCCACGGGACTAGCGGGAGGGACCAATGAGCAGTTCTTC. Translated, it gives CASTSVPTGLAGGTNEQFF.

A note on this clonotype: A read error is possible here, since a much larger clone lies one base away. The chain uses TRBV4-1 and TRBJ2-7; D might be TRBD1 (6 bases). The CDR3 runs to 16 residues. The V end was cut by 3 bases, the J end by 3 bases, with 18 bases between. Germline assignment: CDR1 MGHRA and CDR2 YSYEKL. This CDR3 is CASSQPGTPGGYEQYF. CDR3 DNA sequence: TGCGCCAGCAGCCAGCCCGGGACACCAGGAGGCTACGAGCAGTACTTC.

This clonotype was seen ten or more times. The rearrangement links TRBV6-2 or TRBV6-3 to TRBJ1-6; weak D call: TRBD1 (5 bases). This CDR3 spans 15 amino acids. Per germline, CDR1 MNHEY and CDR2 SVGEGT. Trimming removed 4 bases at V and 8 bases at J, with 15 bases between. CDR3: CASSSRGRGDSPLHF. CDR3 nucleotides: TGTGCCAGCAGTTCCCGAGGTCGGGGGGATTCACCCCTCCACTTT.

V and J are TRBV4-2 and TRBJ2-6; D remains ambiguous. The V and J ends lost 3 bases and 0 bases respectively, with 9 bases between them. The CDR3 length is 16 residues. Germline CDR1 is LGHNA and CDR2 is YNFKEQ. The CDR3 sequence: CASSQGSVSGANVLTF. Written as DNA, the CDR3 is TGTGCCAGCAGCCAGGGATCAGTCTCTGGGGCCAACGTCCTGACTTTC.